Listed here are 32 T cell receptor beta chains from one sample, sequenced in a study of CD8 T cells in ankylosing spondylitis. TCRdb recomputed calls from the 5' RACE reads with MiXCR, one row per CDR3 protein. The top ten hold approximately 15% of the sample, which has more than 150,000 distinct CDR3 sequences, roughly 13% seen once. Input material: blood, either unsorted or a sorted T cell fraction (not recorded which). These receptors were collected from a male donor with ankylosing spondylitis or in good health (not recorded which).

J is TRBJ2-7 and V is TRBV27; TRBD1 might be the D (6 bases). The CDR3 has 15 residues. Germline CDR1 and CDR2: MNHEY and SMNVEV (reference sequence). Deletions cut 2 bases from V and 5 bases from J, with 16 bases between. CDR3 in DNA: TGTGCCAGCAGTTTAACTCCACCGACAGGCCACGAGCAGTACTTC. Translation: CASSLTPPTGHEQYF.

J is TRBJ1-5 and V is TRBV25-1, with D perhaps TRBD1 (6 bases). Germline V lookup: CDR1 MGHDK, CDR2 SYGVNS. The CDR3 covers 13 residues. V was pared by 5 bases and J by 2 bases, with 7 bases between. CDR3 coding DNA: TGTGCCAGCAGTAGGACAGGCAATCAGCCCCAGCATTTT. This gives the protein CASSRTGNQPQHF. The full variable domain, with the rest looked up from reference TRBV25-1 and TRBJ1-5, is EADIYQTPRYLVIGTGKKITLECSQTMGHDKMYWYQQDPGMELHLIHYSYGVNSTEKGDLSSESTVSRIRTEHFPLTLESARPSHTSQYLCASSRTGNQPQHFGDGTRLSIL.

The chain couples TRBV20-1 to TRBJ2-3; 8 bases fit TRBD1. With 6 bases clipped from V and 9 bases from J, the junction kept 8 bases outside the gene matches. CDR3 length: 12 amino acids. Germline V gene lookup returns CDR1 DFQATT and CDR2 SNEGSKA (reference sequence). The CDR3 DNA is TGCAGTGCCGAGGAGACAGGGGAAACGCAGTATTTT. Encoded protein: CSAEETGETQYF.

Only a few counts were recorded for this clonotype. The chain uses TRBV20-1 and TRBJ2-7; D is tentatively TRBD1 or TRBD2 (5 bases each). Trimming pared 5 bases from V and 5 bases from J, leaving 16 bases between. Looked up from germline, CDR1 is DFQATT and CDR2 is SNEGSKA (reference sequence). This CDR3 is built from 13 residues. CDR3 amino acids: CSALGASQDEQYF. CDR3 nucleotides: TGCAGTGCTCTCGGGGCCTCCCAGGACGAGCAGTACTTC.

To note about this clonotype: The junction shows a germline mismatch at one end, possibly a read error. The chain uses TRBV4-2 and TRBJ1-2; D gene unclear. The CDR3 is 12 residues long. CDR1 LGHNA and CDR2 YNFKEQ come from the germline V gene. The CDR3 coding sequence is TGTGCCAGTCACGAAAGGGTGGATGGCAACACCTTC. Amino acid sequence: CASHERVDGNTF.

This clonotype appeared a few times. This chain links TRBV4-1 with TRBJ2-1, with D possibly being TRBD1 or TRBD2 (5 bases each). Germline lookup yields CDR1 MGHRA and CDR2 YSYEKL. Trimming took 2 bases from V and 2 from J, leaving 10 bases between them. CDR3 length: 15 residues. The CDR3 region is CASSQSQGPYNEQFF. As DNA, the CDR3 is TGCGCCAGCAGCCAAAGCCAGGGACCCTACAATGAGCAGTTCTTC.

The V gene is TRBV24-1, the J gene TRBJ2-2; D gene uncertain. Looked up from germline, CDR1 is KGHDR and CDR2 is SFDVKD. This CDR3 contains 16 residues. V lost 3 bases to trimming and J lost 0 bases, with 10 bases between them. CDR3 in amino acids: CATSDADTANTGELFF. The CDR3 DNA sequence: TGTGCCACCAGTGATGCCGACACCGCGAACACCGGGGAGCTGTTTTTT.

V is TRBV1 and J is TRBJ2-1; the D segment call TRBD1 is taken from the table without a DNA check. TRBV1 represents a pseudogene. The CDR3 covers 12 residues. As DNA, the CDR3 is TGCACCAGCAGCCCCCGGACCAATGAGCAGTTCTTC. As protein: CTSSPRTNEQFF.

In this sample, this clonotype turned up a few times. This chain uses TRBV12-3 or TRBV12-4 with TRBJ2-3; 7 bases align to TRBD1. This CDR3 has 13 amino acids. The junction had 2 bases not matched to a gene; V was cut back by 6 bases and J by 2 bases. For the CDR3, the DNA is TGTGCCAGCAGGGGACAGCTCACAGATACGCAGTATTTT. Translation gives CASRGQLTDTQYF.

This clonotype was recorded many times. CDR3: CASSETGGGYSNQPQHF. The DNA for the CDR3 is TGCGCCAGCAGCGAAACAGGGGGCGGCTATAGCAATCAGCCCCAGCATTTT. The rearrangement links TRBV4-1 to TRBJ1-5; 9 bases align to TRBD1. V shed 5 bases and J 0 bases; nucleotides not matched to a gene: 8. The CDR3 loop spans 17 amino acids. CDR1 MGHRA and CDR2 YSYEKL come from the germline V gene.

This clonotype was detected only a few times. The V call is TRBV30, the J call TRBJ2-2, with 7 positions matching TRBD2. Germline assignment: CDR1 GTSNPN and CDR2 SVGIG (reference sequence). The CDR3 has 15 amino acids. Trimming at V came to 6 bases and at J to 1 base, leaving 8 bases not matched to a gene. The CDR3 coding sequence is TGTGCCTGCCTCCGGGGGGTGAGGAACACCGGGGAGCTGTTTTTT. Its translation: CACLRGVRNTGELFF.

This clonotype was counted only a few times. J is TRBJ2-7 and V is TRBV7-6; a possible D gene is TRBD1 (5 bases). V lost 1 base to trimming and J lost 3 bases, with 13 bases between them. CDR1 and CDR2 (germline): SGHVS, FNYEAQ. The CDR3 totals 15 residues. CDR3 in DNA: TGTGCCAGCAGCTTAGATTCAGGGCCATACTACGAGCAGTACTTC. Its protein product is CASSLDSGPYYEQYF.

This clonotype was picked up a small number of times. The chain has TRBV11-2 and TRBJ2-1, with TRBD2 identical over 7 bases. Germline V gene lookup returns CDR1 SGHAT and CDR2 FQNNGV. The CDR3 runs to 17 residues. The V and J ends lost 0 bases and 2 bases, in that order; junction bases with no gene match: 7. The CDR3 sequence is CASSLDPPSGAYNEQFF. As DNA, the CDR3 is TGTGCCAGCAGCTTAGATCCTCCTAGCGGAGCCTACAATGAGCAGTTCTTC.

This clonotype turned up a few times. The J gene is TRBJ2-3, the V gene TRBV30; possible D gene TRBD2, 5 bases. Germline lookup yields CDR1 GTSNPN and CDR2 SVGIG (reference sequence). Trimming pared 0 bases from V and 4 bases from J, leaving 8 bases between. This CDR3 is 13 amino acids long. In nucleotides, the CDR3 is TGTGCCTGGAGTGTAACGCGGGCAGATACGCAGTATTTT. Its translation: CAWSVTRADTQYF.

This clonotype was seen more than once but under ten times. The J gene is TRBJ2-6, the V gene TRBV11-1, with TRBD1 identical over 9 bases. CDR3 length: 19 residues. The junction had 13 bases not matched to a gene; V was cut back by 6 bases and J by 1 base. In germline, CDR1 is SGHAT, CDR2 FQDESV (reference sequence). The CDR3 region has the DNA TGTGCCAGCAGTCCCCTACCGGGACAGGGTTCTTCTGGGGCCAACGTCCTGACTTTC. This gives the protein CASSPLPGQGSSGANVLTF.

The chain has TRBV20-1 and TRBJ2-7; D perhaps matches TRBD1 (6 bases). Trimming took 0 bases from V and 3 from J, leaving 15 bases between them. CDR1 and CDR2 from the germline V gene are DFQATT and SNEGSKA (reference sequence). The CDR3 length is 15 residues. CDR3 amino acids: CSARDTQGMNYEQYF. CDR3 nucleotide sequence: TGCAGTGCTAGAGACACGCAGGGGATGAACTACGAGCAGTACTTC.

This clonotype has just a few counts. J is TRBJ1-5 and V is TRBV12-3 or TRBV12-4; D is perhaps TRBD1 (6 bases). Trimming stripped 7 bases from V and 0 bases from J, with 13 bases between. This CDR3 has 15 amino acids. CDR3 amino acids: CASTRTEYSNQPQHF. The CDR3 coding sequence is TGTGCCAGCACTCGGACAGAATATAGCAATCAGCCCCAGCATTTT.

This chain connects TRBV7-8 to TRBJ2-5, with unresolved D. Trimming shortened V by 6 bases and J by 0 bases, and 11 bases separated the two germline ends. Germline CDR1 reads SGHVS; CDR2 reads FQNEAQ. The CDR3 spans 14 residues. The CDR3 region is CASRRYPDQETQYF. As DNA, the CDR3 is TGTGCCAGCAGACGTTACCCTGACCAAGAGACCCAGTACTTC.

This clonotype was recorded a few times. The chain carries TRBV6-1 and TRBJ2-4, with a weak D call TRBD2 (5 bases). The CDR3 has 14 residues. Per germline, CDR1 MNHNS and CDR2 SASEGT. Trimming stripped 1 base from V and 6 bases from J, with 10 bases between. CDR3 in amino acids: CASSEVVGGNIQYF. CDR3 DNA sequence: TGTGCCAGCAGTGAAGTTGTCGGAGGAAACATTCAGTACTTC.

This clonotype was detected only a few times. The chain carries TRBV6-1 and TRBJ2-7; D is uncertain. The CDR3 spans 12 residues. V lost 4 bases and J lost 3, with 7 bases in between. Germline CDR1 MNHNS, CDR2 SASEGT. Here the CDR3 DNA reads TGTGCCAGCAGTGCCACACTCTACGAGCAGTACTTC. It is translated as CASSATLYEQYF.

This clonotype was picked up a small number of times. This chain uses TRBV4-1 with TRBJ1-2, with 8 bases lining up with TRBD1. Trimming at V came to 1 base and at J to 6 bases, leaving 4 bases not matched to a gene. This CDR3 has 14 amino acids. Germline-derived CDR1 and CDR2 are MGHRA and YSYEKL. The CDR3 sequence: CASSQVGQGDGYTF. As DNA, the CDR3 is TGCGCCAGCAGCCAAGTAGGACAGGGAGATGGCTACACCTTC.

This clonotype was recorded at least ten times. The chain couples TRBV11-2 to TRBJ2-7; D could derive from TRBD1 or TRBD2 (5 bases each). This CDR3 has 16 amino acids. Trimming stripped 3 bases from V and 5 bases from J, with 20 bases between. In germline, CDR1 is SGHAT, CDR2 FQNNGV. CDR3 in amino acids: CASSLGPGKSVNEQYF. Here the CDR3 DNA reads TGTGCCAGCAGCTTGGGACCAGGGAAATCGGTCAACGAGCAGTACTTC.

The chain is built from TRBV27 and TRBJ2-3; possibly TRBD2 for D (6 bases). This CDR3 contains 15 residues. Germline loops: CDR1 MNHEY, CDR2 SMNVEV (reference sequence). Trimming pared 0 bases from V and 2 bases from J, leaving 9 bases between. The CDR3 bases are TGTGCCAGCAGTTTATCGGGACTTATCACAGATACGCAGTATTTT. Protein sequence: CASSLSGLITDTQYF.

The table lists this clonotype with a few counts. The V call is TRBV27, the J call TRBJ2-7; 9 positions agree with TRBD1. V was pared by 6 bases and J by 5 bases, with 11 bases of the junction left unmatched. The CDR3 loop spans 15 amino acids. The germline CDR1 and CDR2 sequences are MNHEY and SMNVEV (reference sequence). For the CDR3, the DNA is TGTGCCAGCAGGACTACAGGGGGCGCAAAGAACGAGCAGTACTTC. This translates into CASRTTGGAKNEQYF.

This clonotype came up a few times. The CDR3 DNA is TGCGCCAGCAGCTTGGAGGCCTCCTTCGGAGATACGCAGTATTTT. This codes for CASSLEASFGDTQYF. V usage is TRBV5-1 and J usage is TRBJ2-3; D not resolved. Germline CDR1 and CDR2: SGHRS and YFSETQ. This CDR3 is built from 15 residues. The V gene lost 0 bases and the J gene lost 5 bases, with 13 bases spanning the gap. The whole variable domain, remainder taken from reference TRBV5-1 and TRBJ2-3, is KAGVTQTPRYLIKTRGQQVTLSCSPISGHRSVSWYQQTPGQGLQFLFEYFSETQRNKGNFPGRFSGRQFSNSRSEMNVSTLELGDSALYLCASSLEASFGDTQYFGPGTRLTVL.

This clonotype was counted a few times. The rearrangement joins TRBV10-3 to TRBJ2-3; D not resolved. Trimming left V 5 bases short and J 4 bases short, with 7 bases between. The CDR3 is made up of 12 amino acids. Germline V gene sequence: CDR1 ENHRY, CDR2 SYGVKD. In nucleotides, the CDR3 is TGTGCCATCAGTCGGACGGCAGATACGCAGTATTTT. Its translation is CAISRTADTQYF.

This clonotype was picked up a small number of times. The J gene is TRBJ2-2, the V gene TRBV19; possible D gene TRBD2, 6 bases. Germline V gene data show CDR1 as LNHDA and CDR2 as SQIVND (reference sequence). The CDR3 covers 15 residues. The V and J ends lost 7 bases and 4 bases respectively, with 16 bases between them. The CDR3 region has the DNA TGTGCCAGTACGGGATGGGAGGAGGGCACCGGGGAGCTGTTTTTT. The encoded protein is CASTGWEEGTGELFF.

This clonotype was observed a few times. The genes are TRBV12-3 or TRBV12-4 and TRBJ2-3, with D possibly TRBD1 on 5 matching bases. Deletions cut 5 bases from V and 9 bases from J, with 9 bases between. The CDR3 loop spans 11 amino acids. The CDR3 nucleotides read TGTGCCAGCAGTCAAGGGGTAACGCAGTATTTT. Translated, it gives CASSQGVTQYF.

This clonotype turned up a few times. The chain uses TRBV28 and TRBJ2-3; the match to TRBD2 covers 13 bases. CDR3 length: 16 residues. Germline V CDR1 and CDR2: MDHEN, SYDVKM. V lost 6 bases, J lost 5 bases, and 8 bases stayed unmatched. CDR3 loop: CASSRTSGRGGDTQYF. The CDR3 DNA is TGTGCCAGCAGCCGAACTAGCGGGAGGGGGGGAGATACGCAGTATTTT. Combining the CDR3 with reference TRBV28 and TRBJ2-3 gives the whole variable domain DVKVTQSSRYLVKRTGEKVFLECVQDMDHENMFWYRQDPGLGLRLIYFSYDVKMKEKGDIPEGYSVSREKKERFSLILESASTNQTSMYLCASSRTSGRGGDTQYFGPGTRLTVL.

The table lists this clonotype with many counts. CDR3 residues: CASSPSPDGTYEQYF. The CDR3 bases are TGTGCCAGCTCACCTTCCCCGGACGGAACATACGAGCAGTACTTC. The chain combines TRBV18 with TRBJ2-7, with D uncertain. The CDR3 totals 15 residues. Trimming pared 3 bases from V and 4 bases from J, leaving 16 bases between. Germline V lookup: CDR1 KGHSH, CDR2 LQKENI.

This clonotype came up many times. The V call is TRBV9, the J call TRBJ2-2; perhaps TRBD1 as D (5 bases). Germline values: CDR1 SGDLS, CDR2 YYNGEE. Trimming left V 4 bases short and J 0 bases short, with 10 bases between. The CDR3 contains 15 residues. CDR3 DNA sequence: TGTGCCAGCAGCCCGGACACCCCGAACACCGGGGAGCTGTTTTTT. Its protein is CASSPDTPNTGELFF.

This clonotype was counted only a few times. The CDR3 reads CASSLQGPWDTQYF. CDR3 nucleotides: TGTGCCAGCAGTCTCCAGGGGCCGTGGGATACGCAGTATTTT. The chain is built from TRBV12-3 or TRBV12-4 and TRBJ2-3, with a weak D call TRBD1 (6 bases). This CDR3 spans 14 amino acids. The ends were cut back, 5 bases at V and 6 bases at J, with 15 bases in the middle.